Below are 25 T cell receptor beta chains sequenced from a single sample in a study of early T cells in non-severe SARS-CoV-2 infection. TCRdb fed the 5' RACE reads into MiXCR, producing one record per CDR3 protein. The sample lists 65,000 to 95,000 distinct CDR3 sequences, about a sixth seen once, with roughly 2.7% in the top ten. Sequenced input: whole blood. All receptors derive from an adult who was a healthcare worker with PCR-confirmed SARS-CoV-2 infection or an uninfected control (not recorded which).

This clonotype appeared many times. The chain recombines TRBV5-4 with TRBJ2-7, with D tentatively TRBD1 (6 bases). Germline V lookup: CDR1 SGHNT, CDR2 YYREEE (reference sequence). Trimming cost V 1 base and J 3 bases, with 14 bases left between them. This CDR3 region has 15 residues. The DNA for the CDR3 is TGTGCCAGCAGCTTGTCCGGACAGCCAGTCTACGAGCAGTACTTC. Encoded protein: CASSLSGQPVYEQYF.

V is TRBV20-1 and J is TRBJ2-7; TRBD2 matches at 12 bases. The germline V gene has CDR1 DFQATT and CDR2 SNEGSKA (reference sequence). The CDR3 has 16 residues. The J segment lost 6 bases and the V segment lost 0 bases, leaving 9 bases of the junction unmatched. The chain's CDR3 is CSARDPLAGGPGEQYF. The CDR3 nucleotides are TGCAGTGCTAGAGATCCGCTAGCGGGAGGGCCAGGCGAGCAGTACTTC.

This clonotype was counted between two and nine times. This chain joins TRBV12-3 or TRBV12-4 and TRBJ2-2; D ambiguous. V lost 7 bases to trimming and J lost 2 bases, with 2 bases between them. This CDR3 is 11 amino acids long. This chain's CDR3 is CASTNTGELFF. The CDR3 DNA follows: TGTGCCAGCACAAACACCGGGGAGCTGTTTTTT.

This clonotype was found a few times. The rearrangement joins TRBV6-1 to TRBJ1-6; the D gene is possibly TRBD1 (6 bases). The germline CDR1 and CDR2 sequences are MNHNS and SASEGT. V was shortened by 3 bases and J by 3 bases, with 12 bases between the two germline ends. This CDR3 has 16 residues. The CDR3 DNA reads as TGTGCCAGCAGTGAGCCCAAGGGACACTATAATTCACCCCTCCACTTT. It specifies CASSEPKGHYNSPLHF.

This clonotype appeared a few times. V gene TRBV5-5 combines with J gene TRBJ2-4; no firm D call. CDR1 SGHKS and CDR2 YYEKEE come from the germline V gene (reference sequence). CDR3 length equals 14 residues. The germline V and J ends were trimmed by 4 bases and 6 bases, with 14 bases remaining between them. CDR3 nucleotide sequence: TGTGCCAGCAGCCAACCAACCAGCACAAACATTCAGTACTTC. This gives the protein CASSQPTSTNIQYF.

This clonotype appeared a few times. This chain joins TRBV10-2 and TRBJ2-6, with 13 bases fitting TRBD2. Looked up from germline, CDR1 is WSHSY and CDR2 is SAAADI. V lost 0 bases and J lost 2; bases outside the gene matches: 1. The CDR3 length is 18 residues. This CDR3 reads CASSESGLAGAGANVLTF. CDR3 in DNA: TGCGCCAGCAGTGAGTCAGGACTAGCGGGGGCTGGGGCCAACGTCCTGACTTTC.

V is TRBV7-8 and J is TRBJ1-6; 10 bases align to TRBD1. Trimming at V came to 2 bases and at J to 9 bases, leaving 10 bases not matched to a gene. Per germline, CDR1 SGHVS and CDR2 FQNEAQ. This CDR3 spans 17 amino acids. CDR3 region: CASSLLQGQGISSPLHF. CDR3 DNA sequence: TGTGCCAGCAGCTTACTCCAGGGACAGGGGATATCTTCACCCCTCCACTTT.

This sequence joins TRBV12-5 and TRBJ2-1; D perhaps matches TRBD2 (5 bases). Germline CDR1 is LGHNT and CDR2 is FRNRAP. This CDR3 region has 14 residues. Trimming left V 0 bases short and J 9 bases short, with 12 bases between. The DNA for the CDR3 is TGTGCTAGTGGTTTGGTACTTAGCGAGGGTGAGCAGTTCTTC. Its protein is CASGLVLSEGEQFF.

This CDR3 reads CASSLGSGPIYEQYF. The DNA of the CDR3 is TGCGCCAGCAGCTTGGGATCTGGGCCCATTTACGAGCAGTACTTC. The chain joins TRBV5-1 to TRBJ2-7; unclear D gene. This CDR3 comprises 15 residues. Germline CDR1 reads SGHRS; CDR2 reads YFSETQ. V was cut by 0 bases and J by 4 bases, with 14 bases left in between.

This rearrangement joins TRBV30 to TRBJ1-1; possible D gene TRBD1, 6 bases. The length of the CDR3 is 13 residues. CDR1 and CDR2 from the germline V gene are GTSNPN and SVGIG (reference sequence). Trimming took 1 base from V and 1 from J, leaving 7 bases between them. The CDR3 loop reads CAWSEGQNTEAFF. The CDR3, as DNA: TGTGCCTGGAGTGAGGGACAGAACACTGAAGCTTTCTTT.

This clonotype appeared a few times. This sequence joins TRBV3-1 and TRBJ1-1; 10 bases align to TRBD1. Germline-derived CDR1 and CDR2 are LGHDT and YNNKEL (reference sequence). The trim removed 3 bases at V and 4 bases at J, leaving 11 bases unmatched. The CDR3 is 17 amino acids. The CDR3 DNA follows: TGTGCCAGCAGCCATCGTCCTCCGGGACAGGGGAGCACTGAAGCTTTCTTT. It is translated as CASSHRPPGQGSTEAFF. Complete variable domain (other parts from reference TRBV3-1 and TRBJ1-1): DTAVSQTPKYLVTQMGNDKSIKCEQNLGHDTMYWYKQDSKKFLKIMFSYNNKELIINETVPNRFSPKSPDKAHLNLHINSLELGDSAVYFCASSHRPPGQGSTEAFFGQGTRLTVV.

This clonotype was detected many times. This chain joins TRBV6-6 and TRBJ1-2, with a possible D match to TRBD1 (5 bases). V was pared by 0 bases and J by 4 bases, with 9 bases between. The CDR3 length is 14 residues. Per the germline V gene, CDR1 is MNHNY and CDR2 is SVGAGI (reference sequence). Here the CDR3 reads CASSYSFGGYGYTF. The CDR3 region has the DNA TGTGCCAGCAGTTACTCTTTTGGGGGCTATGGCTACACCTTC.

The CDR3 is CASSSLAGIRETQYF. The CDR3, as DNA: TGTGCCAGCAGTTCACTAGCGGGGATAAGGGAGACCCAGTACTTC. The chain is built from TRBV28 and TRBJ2-5; 10 bases match TRBD2. The CDR3 extends over 15 amino acids. Germline assignment: CDR1 MDHEN and CDR2 SYDVKM. J was trimmed by 5 bases and V by 4 bases; bases with no gene match: 7.

V and J are TRBV28 and TRBJ1-3; 11 nucleotides match TRBD1. CDR3 size: 14 residues. Germline-derived CDR1 and CDR2 are MDHEN and SYDVKM. The ends lost 7 bases at V and 3 bases at J; junction bases unmatched: 2. Here the CDR3 DNA reads TGTGCCAGCATGGGGACAGGGGGTGGAAACACCATATATTTT. Translating it yields CASMGTGGGNTIYF.

This clonotype appeared a few times. V usage is TRBV28 and J usage is TRBJ1-2, with 7 bases aligning to TRBD1. The J segment lost 4 bases and the V segment lost 3 bases, leaving 5 bases of the junction unmatched. Germline lookup yields CDR1 MDHEN and CDR2 SYDVKM. This CDR3 spans 14 amino acids. The chain's CDR3 is CASSLRGRSYGYTF. CDR3 DNA sequence: TGTGCCAGCAGTTTGAGGGGGCGCAGCTATGGCTACACCTTC.

This clonotype was observed at least ten times. This rearrangement joins TRBV7-8 to TRBJ2-7; D might be TRBD2 (6 bases). The CDR3 extends over 13 amino acids. Germline assignment: CDR1 SGHVS and CDR2 FQNEAQ. V lost 5 bases and J 0 bases, leaving 8 bases between the germline ends. The chain's CDR3 is CASSVGLSYEQYF. The CDR3 nucleotides read TGTGCCAGCAGCGTGGGACTCTCCTACGAGCAGTACTTC.

This clonotype has more than one count but fewer than ten. The genes are TRBV7-2 and TRBJ2-3; D gene ambiguous. This CDR3 spans 15 amino acids. Per germline, CDR1 SGHTA and CDR2 FQGNSA. Trimming shortened V by 1 base and J by 2 bases, and 10 bases separated the two germline ends. This CDR3 is CASSLGRPNTDTQYF. CDR3 nucleotides: TGTGCCAGCAGCTTAGGACGGCCCAACACAGATACGCAGTATTTT. Looking up the rest from reference TRBV7-2 and TRBJ2-3 gives the full variable domain: GAGVSQSPSNKVTEKGKDVELRCDPISGHTALYWYRQSLGQGLEFLIYFQGNSAPDKSGLPSDRFSAERTGGSVSTLTIQRTQQEDSAVYLCASSLGRPNTDTQYFGPGTRLTVL.

This clonotype appeared a few times. The CDR3 loop is CASSKRLAGVLNTQYF. CDR3 nucleotides: TGTGCCAGCAGCAAGAGACTAGCGGGAGTGTTAAATACGCAGTATTTT. The chain has TRBV27 and TRBJ2-3, with TRBD2 matching over 12 bases. The V gene's germline CDR1 is MNHEY and CDR2 SMNVEV (reference sequence). The CDR3 loop spans 16 amino acids. V was clipped by 6 bases and J by 7 bases; unmatched bases: 11.

This clonotype was seen a handful of times. The chain couples TRBV3-1 to TRBJ1-1; possibly TRBD1 for D (6 bases). Germline V gene sequence: CDR1 LGHDT, CDR2 YNNKEL (reference sequence). The CDR3 length is 14 residues. V was cut by 3 bases and J by 4 bases, with 12 bases left in between. CDR3 region: CASSQAGRGTEAFF. The DNA for the CDR3 is TGTGCCAGCAGCCAGGCGGGCAGGGGCACTGAAGCTTTCTTT.

The chain combines TRBV27 with TRBJ2-7; 7 bases fit TRBD2. Germline V gene lookup returns CDR1 MNHEY and CDR2 SMNVEV (reference sequence). The CDR3 spans 13 residues. The V gene end was trimmed by 5 bases and the J gene end by 4 bases; junction bases not matched to a gene: 5. In DNA form, the CDR3 reads TGTGCCAGCAGTCTCGGGACTACGTACGAGCAGTACTTC. Encoded protein: CASSLGTTYEQYF.

This clonotype has just a few counts. The chain couples TRBV7-8 to TRBJ2-1, with TRBD1 matching 7 bases. The ends lost 5 bases at V and 7 bases at J; junction bases unmatched: 11. In germline, CDR1 is SGHVS, CDR2 FQNEAQ. The CDR3 length is 15 residues. The CDR3 DNA is TGTGCCAGCAGCCCCCGGACAGGAGGTGTGAATGAGCAGTTCTTC. It specifies CASSPRTGGVNEQFF.

This clonotype showed up just a few times. The genes are TRBV5-5 and TRBJ2-6, with a tentative D call TRBD1 (6 bases). Deletions cut 0 bases from V and 7 bases from J, with 11 bases between. Germline CDR1 reads SGHKS; CDR2 reads YYEKEE (reference sequence). The CDR3 consists of 15 residues. The CDR3 nucleotides read TGTGCCAGCAGCTTGGCAGGGGCTCAAGCCAACGTCCTGACTTTC. Its protein product is CASSLAGAQANVLTF.

The V and J genes are TRBV12-3 or TRBV12-4 and TRBJ2-2, with TRBD2 identical over 9 bases. V was clipped by 5 bases and J by 10 bases; unmatched bases: 8. This CDR3 has 14 residues. The CDR3 sequence: CASSTGLAFLELFF. The CDR3, as DNA: TGTGCCAGCAGTACCGGACTAGCGTTTTTGGAGCTGTTTTTT.

This clonotype was counted only a few times. The J gene is TRBJ1-2, the V gene TRBV12-3 or TRBV12-4; no reliable D call. CDR3 length: 10 amino acids. The V and J ends lost 3 bases and 8 bases respectively, with 4 bases between them. CDR3 bases: TGTGCCAGCAGTTTGCCCGGCTACACCTTC. This codes for CASSLPGYTF.

The V and J genes are TRBV5-1 and TRBJ2-5; 7 nucleotides agree with TRBD2. Per germline, CDR1 SGHRS and CDR2 YFSETQ. With 5 bases clipped from V and 4 bases from J, the junction kept 8 bases outside the gene matches. This CDR3 has 14 amino acids. CDR3 nucleotides: TGCGCCAGCAGTCCACTCGTAGCGGGAGAGACCCAGTACTTC. This translates into CASSPLVAGETQYF.